A selection of T cell receptor beta chains follows, all from one sample in a study of blood T cell repertoires in COVID-19. Profiling relied on immunoSEQ multiplex PCR, and the TCRdb table lists in-frame clones only, not all of them. The sample lists around 99,000 clones; around 80% were seen once. The source material was peripheral blood. The receptors come from a human donor in a cohort sampled during active or convalescent COVID-19. Both conserved end residues are part of each CDR3. Each record gives: clone size, V gene, D gene, J gene, CDR3 protein, CDR3 DNA. D genes are given only for firm matches. Expanded clones get a size class; other rows say once, few or many, or leave the size out.

>NA|TRBV7-8|TRBD2|TRBJ2-7
CASSLPGVAGTYEQYF
TGTGCCAGCAGCCTACCCGGGGTAGCGGGTACCTACGAGCAGTACTTC
>NA|TRBV7-2|TRBD2|TRBJ2-7
CASSLGLAGSYEQYF
TGTGCCAGCAGCTTAGGGCTAGCGGGATCCTACGAGCAGTACTTC
>NA|TRBV29-1|TRBD1|TRBJ2-5
CSVGQGQETQYF
TGCAGCGTCGGACAGGGCCAAGAGACCCAGTACTTC
>NA|TRBV6-6|NA|TRBJ1-4
CASSYVSNEKLFF
TGTGCCAGCAGTTACGTTAGTAATGAAAAACTGTTTTTT
>NA|TRBV3-1/TRBV3-2|TRBD2|TRBJ2-5
CASSPFRDYQETQYF
TGTGCCAGCAGCCCATTCCGGGACTATCAAGAGACCCAGTACTTC
>NA|TRBV18|NA|TRBJ2-1
CASSPKRISYNEQFF
TGTGCCAGCTCACCTAAGCGGATCTCCTACAATGAGCAGTTCTTC
>once|TRBV6-2/TRBV6-3|TRBD2|TRBJ2-1
CASSYGVASGSHNEQFF
TGTGCCAGCAGTTACGGGGTGGCTAGCGGGAGCCACAATGAGCAGTTCTTC
>NA|TRBV19|NA|TRBJ2-1
CASSGPGLASYNEQFF
TGTGCCAGTAGTGGTCCGGGACTGGCTTCCTACAATGAGCAGTTCTTC
>NA|TRBV5-6|NA|TRBJ1-2
CASSLLSRNYGYTF
TGTGCCAGCAGCTTACTAAGCCGTAACTATGGCTACACCTTC
>NA|TRBV19|TRBD2|TRBJ2-3
CASSIGVAGGYVTQYF
TGTGCCAGTAGTATAGGGGTGGCGGGGGGGTATGTTACGCAGTATTTT
>NA|TRBV19|NA|TRBJ1-4
CASQQGGGEKLFF
TGTGCCAGCCAACAGGGAGGGGGTGAAAAACTGTTTTTT
>NA|TRBV28|NA|TRBJ1-2
CASNTGDYGYTF
TGTGCCAGCAACACCGGAGACTATGGCTACACCTTC
>once|TRBV11-2|NA|TRBJ2-2
CASSGRGAGTGELFF
TGTGCCAGCAGCGGACGGGGGGCTGGCACCGGGGAGCTGTTTTTT
>NA|TRBV24-1|TRBD2|TRBJ2-1
CATSFTSGYNEQFF
TGTGCCACCAGTTTCACTAGCGGATACAATGAGCAGTTCTTC
>NA|TRBV4-3|NA|TRBJ1-6
CASSQDKPSGYYNSPLHF
TGCGCCAGCAGCCAAGATAAGCCCTCAGGGTACTATAATTCACCCCTCCACTTT
>NA|TRBV7-9|TRBD1|TRBJ1-6
CASSQNRQGNSPLHF
TGTGCCAGCAGCCAGAATAGACAGGGTAATTCACCCCTCCACTTT
>NA|TRBV7-2|NA|TRBJ1-5
CASSPNRNQPQHF
TGTGCCAGCAGCCCAAATCGGAATCAGCCCCAGCATTTT
>NA|TRBV5-4|NA|TRBJ2-1
CASSSRDNSYNEQFF
TGTGCCAGCAGCTCTCGGGACAACTCCTACAATGAGCAGTTCTTC
>NA|TRBV19|TRBD2|TRBJ2-1
CASTLASSGRRNEQFF
TGTGCCAGTACCCTAGCCTCTAGCGGGAGGAGAAATGAGCAGTTCTTC
>NA|TRBV7-2|TRBD2|TRBJ2-7
CASSLSGTSGMYF
TGTGCCAGCAGCTTGTCCGGGACTAGCGGGATGTACTTC
>few|TRBV18|NA|TRBJ1-2
CASSRGLDYGYTF
TGTGCCAGCTCAAGGGGCTTGGACTATGGCTACACCTTC
>NA|TRBV27|TRBD1|TRBJ2-7
CASSPQGARFRRSSYEQYF
TGTGCCAGCAGTCCGCAGGGGGCGAGGTTTCGGCGGTCTTCCTACGAGCAGTACTTC
>NA|TRBV7-3|NA|TRBJ2-3
CASSPGSTDTQYF
TGTGCCAGCAGCCCCGGGTCCACAGATACGCAGTATTTT
>NA|TRBV5-1|TRBD1|TRBJ2-7
CASSLETGQMFYEQYF
TGCGCCAGCAGCCTGGAAACGGGACAGATGTTTTACGAGCAGTACTTC
>NA|TRBV2|TRBD1|TRBJ2-4
CASRPTLQGTNNIQYF
TGTGCCAGCAGGCCGACCCTACAGGGGACAAATAACATTCAGTACTTC
>NA|TRBV24-1|NA|TRBJ2-7
CATSDFLGVAYF
TGTGCCACCAGTGATTTTTTAGGGGTAGCGTACTTC
>NA|TRBV10-3|NA|TRBJ1-2
CAISGQATSYGYTF
TGTGCCATCAGTGGACAGGCCACTAGCTATGGCTACACCTTC
>few|TRBV27|NA|TRBJ2-2
CASSWGSRTGELFF
TGTGCCAGCAGCTGGGGCAGCCGCACCGGGGAGCTGTTTTTT
>NA|TRBV3-1/TRBV3-2|TRBD1|TRBJ1-6
CASRIGTANSPLHF
TGTGCCAGCAGGATCGGGACAGCCAATTCACCCCTCCACTTT
>few|TRBV11-3|TRBD2|TRBJ2-2
CASSPGLAGVTGELFF
TGTGCCAGCAGCCCAGGACTAGCGGGGGTCACCGGGGAGCTGTTTTTT
>NA|TRBV7-3|NA|TRBJ2-1
CASSPKRNNEQFF
TGTGCCAGCAGCCCTAAGCGGAACAATGAGCAGTTCTTC